Below, 26 T cell receptor beta chains from the same sample are listed, as sequenced in a study of T cells in Graves' hyperthyroidism and ophthalmopathy. The source material, RNA transcripts, was used to amplify TCR beta CDR3 regions. With the HTBI primer set, the TCR CDR3 went through a first round of RT-PCR. MiXCR was run by TCRdb on the multiplex PCR reads, yielding one entry per CDR3 protein. The data contain 350,000 to 450,000 distinct CDR3 sequences, approximately 18% of them singletons. Sequencing was carried out using blood. The receptors originated from a woman aged 25 to 39 with Graves' hyperthyroidism that later progressed to Graves' ophthalmopathy.

The chain carries TRBV3-1 and TRBJ1-6; tentative D call: TRBD1 (5 bases). Trimming stripped 0 bases from V and 7 bases from J, with 10 bases between. In germline, CDR1 is LGHDT, CDR2 YNNKEL (reference sequence). This CDR3 comprises 15 residues. The CDR3 spells CASSQETGTNSPLHF. In DNA form, the CDR3 reads TGTGCCAGCAGCCAAGAAACAGGAACGAATTCACCCCTCCACTTT.

This clonotype showed up many times. The chain carries TRBV6-1 and TRBJ2-7; D is unresolved. Germline V gene lookup returns CDR1 MNHNS and CDR2 SASEGT. This CDR3 region has 13 residues. Trimming took 2 bases from V and 5 from J, leaving 10 bases between them. CDR3 in amino acids: CASSEPSDHEQYF. The CDR3 nucleotides are TGTGCCAGCAGTGAACCCTCGGATCACGAGCAGTACTTC.

Comment on this clonotype: An end of the junction differs from the germline gene, which may be a read error. This chain links TRBV27 with TRBJ2-3; 10 bases match TRBD1. The CDR3 consists of 17 residues. In germline, CDR1 is MNHEY, CDR2 SMNVEV (reference sequence). The CDR3 reads CASRATPGQGWTVTQYF. The CDR3 bases are TGTGCCAGCAGGGCGACGCCGGGACAGGGGTGGACAGTTACGCAGTATTTT.

This clonotype turned up a few times. V usage is TRBV5-1 and J usage is TRBJ1-1; D unresolved. Germline CDR1 SGHRS, CDR2 YFSETQ. Trimming removed 0 bases at V and 3 bases at J, with 9 bases between. The CDR3 runs to 14 residues. The CDR3: CASSLEGWDTEAFF. In DNA form, the CDR3 reads TGCGCCAGCAGCTTGGAAGGTTGGGACACTGAAGCTTTCTTT.

This clonotype has ten or more counts. CDR3 nucleotides: TGTGCCAGCAGTCACCACGACGGCGGGGTTAACAATCAGCCCCAGCATTTT. It is translated as CASSHHDGGVNNQPQHF. The chain is built from TRBV6-1 and TRBJ1-5; D uncertain. This CDR3 region has 17 residues. Trimming shortened V by 5 bases and J by 3 bases, and 20 bases separated the two germline ends. Germline V gives CDR1 MNHNS, CDR2 SASEGT.

This clonotype was seen a handful of times. The V and J genes are TRBV7-8 and TRBJ2-3, with D possibly TRBD2 on 7 matching bases. V gave up 1 base and J gave up 0 bases, with 14 bases separating them. CDR3 length: 17 amino acids. Per the germline V gene, CDR1 is SGHVS and CDR2 is FQNEAQ. DNA for the CDR3: TGTGCCAGCAGCTTAGTGGAGGGGGGAGGGAGCACAGATACGCAGTATTTT. It codes for CASSLVEGGGSTDTQYF.

This clonotype was counted ten times or more. The chain uses TRBV20-1 and TRBJ1-1, with unresolved D. V lost 0 bases to trimming and J lost 3 bases, with 17 bases between them. The CDR3 runs to 16 residues. CDR1 DFQATT and CDR2 SNEGSKA come from the germline V gene (reference sequence). In DNA form, the CDR3 reads TGCAGTGCTAGAGACATTCGCTATGGTACAGACACTGAAGCTTTCTTT. Its translation is CSARDIRYGTDTEAFF.

This clonotype was seen repeatedly, ten times or more. The J gene is TRBJ2-3, the V gene TRBV6-1; either TRBD1 or TRBD2 may fit D (5 bases each). The germline V gene has CDR1 MNHNS and CDR2 SASEGT. The CDR3 totals 14 residues. Trimming stripped 7 bases from V and 6 bases from J, with 17 bases between. This chain's CDR3 is CASTSQGATDTQYF. Written as DNA, the CDR3 is TGTGCCAGCACTAGCCAAGGGGCCACCGATACGCAGTATTTT.

The chain recombines TRBV6-1 with TRBJ1-2; 10 nucleotides align to TRBD1. The trim removed 7 bases at V and 8 bases at J, leaving 16 bases unmatched. Germline assignment: CDR1 MNHNS and CDR2 SASEGT. CDR3 length: 16 residues. CDR3 nucleotide sequence: TGTGCCAGCAATTCGGGACAGGGGTTCATTTTCGGCGGCTACACCTTC. Its protein is CASNSGQGFIFGGYTF.

This chain uses TRBV4-1 with TRBJ2-2; 10 bases match TRBD1. After removal of 2 bases from V and 3 bases from J, the junction contained 12 bases not matched to a gene. The CDR3 extends over 19 amino acids. Per the germline V gene, CDR1 is MGHRA and CDR2 is YSYEKL. CDR3 amino acids: CASSQLPPGQGIYTGELFF. The DNA for the CDR3 is TGCGCCAGCAGCCAACTCCCACCGGGACAGGGGATCTACACCGGGGAGCTGTTTTTT.

This clonotype was observed at least ten times. The rearrangement links TRBV6-1 to TRBJ2-1, with 9 bases lining up with TRBD1. V trimming: 5 bases; J trimming: 10 bases; junction bases outside the gene matches: 15. CDR1 and CDR2 (germline): MNHNS, SASEGT. This CDR3 contains 16 residues. Here the CDR3 reads CASSPTGGGEFWEQFF. CDR3 bases: TGTGCCAGCAGTCCCACAGGGGGCGGAGAGTTTTGGGAGCAGTTCTTC.

Ten or more counts support this clonotype. The J gene is TRBJ1-1, the V gene TRBV27; the D gene is possibly TRBD1 (5 bases). The germline V gene encodes CDR1 MNHEY and CDR2 SMNVEV (reference sequence). CDR3 length: 14 amino acids. V lost 5 bases to trimming and J lost 5 bases, with 15 bases between them. The CDR3 region has the DNA TGTGCCAGCAGTATAACAGGAGGATGGACTGAAGCTTTCTTT. It encodes CASSITGGWTEAFF.

This clonotype was seen a few times. The chain links TRBV7-6 to TRBJ2-3, with TRBD1 identical over 11 bases. Germline V gene data show CDR1 as SGHVS and CDR2 as FNYEAQ. The V gene end was trimmed by 1 base and the J gene end by 4 bases; junction bases not matched to a gene: 7. The length of the CDR3 is 17 residues. CDR3 sequence reads: CASSLVAPGQGADTQYF. The CDR3 DNA reads TGTGCCAGCAGCTTAGTGGCGCCGGGACAGGGGGCAGATACGCAGTATTTT.

The CDR3 DNA is TGTGCCAGCAGCTTACTAAACTATGGGGGCTCCTACAATGAGCAGTTCTTC. Encoded protein: CASSLLNYGGSYNEQFF. This chain links TRBV7-6 with TRBJ2-1; D could derive from TRBD1 or TRBD2 (5 bases each). Germline CDR1 SGHVS, CDR2 FNYEAQ. V dropped 2 bases and J dropped 0 bases, with 14 bases sitting between them. This CDR3 region has 17 residues.

The chain employs TRBV27 and TRBJ2-5; 7 bases fit TRBD1. The junction had 9 bases not matched to a gene; V was cut back by 0 bases and J by 5 bases. This CDR3 has 16 residues. Germline V gene sequence: CDR1 MNHEY, CDR2 SMNVEV (reference sequence). The CDR3 protein is CASSLSGQAVLETQYF. The CDR3 coding sequence is TGTGCCAGCAGTTTATCCGGACAGGCGGTTCTGGAGACCCAGTACTTC.

The table lists this clonotype with many counts. This sequence joins TRBV2 and TRBJ2-2; perhaps TRBD1 as D (5 bases). V was clipped by 5 bases and J by 7 bases, with 11 bases between them. Looked up from germline, CDR1 is SNHLY and CDR2 is FYNNEI. This CDR3 spans 13 amino acids. The DNA for the CDR3 is TGTGCCAGCAGTACAGGCGGTGACGGGGAGCTGTTTTTT. It codes for CASSTGGDGELFF. Together with reference TRBV2 and TRBJ2-2, the CDR3 gives the full variable domain: EPEVTQTPSHQVTQMGQEVILRCVPISNHLYFYWYRQILGQKVEFLVSFYNNEISEKSEIFDDQFSVERPDGSNFTLKIRSTKLEDSAMYFCASSTGGDGELFFGEGSRLTVL.

This clonotype was seen only a few times. The gene calls are TRBV12-3 or TRBV12-4 and TRBJ1-5, with 8 bases aligning to TRBD1. The CDR3 runs to 15 residues. V shed 2 bases, J shed 8 bases, and the junction held 8 bases outside the gene matches. The DNA for the CDR3 is TGTGCCAGCAGTTTAACGGCAGGGGGCATCGAGCCCCAGCATTTT. It specifies CASSLTAGGIEPQHF.

In this sample, this clonotype turned up many times. The rearrangement links TRBV11-3 to TRBJ2-1; 7 positions match TRBD1. Germline CDR1 reads SGHNT; CDR2 reads YENEEA. Unmatched junction bases numbered 12, after V lost 6 bases and J lost 7 bases. The CDR3 runs 15 residues. Here the CDR3 reads CASSRQGALENEQFF. CDR3 DNA: TGTGCCAGCAGTCGACAGGGCGCCCTCGAGAATGAGCAGTTCTTC.

The chain uses TRBV9 and TRBJ2-1; no definite D call. CDR3 length: 15 residues. Germline values: CDR1 SGDLS, CDR2 YYNGEE. The V end was cut by 0 bases, the J end by 8 bases, with 15 bases between. CDR3 in amino acids: CASSVGSTLYDEQFF. CDR3 nucleotide sequence: TGTGCCAGCAGCGTAGGGTCGACATTGTACGATGAGCAGTTCTTC.

This clonotype was seen more than once but under ten times. V and J are TRBV6-4 and TRBJ2-3; D remains unclear. The V gene's germline CDR1 is MRHNA and CDR2 SNTAGT. V was trimmed by 3 bases and J by 0 bases, leaving 10 bases between them. This CDR3 spans 15 amino acids. CDR3 in amino acids: CASSEGVTSTDTQYF. CDR3 nucleotide sequence: TGTGCCAGCAGTGAAGGAGTTACTAGCACAGATACGCAGTATTTT.

The V gene is TRBV20-1, the J gene TRBJ2-1, with 8 nucleotides matching TRBD1. With V trimmed by 3 bases and J by 4 bases, 11 bases remained unmatched. The CDR3 extends over 16 amino acids. Germline loops: CDR1 DFQATT, CDR2 SNEGSKA (reference sequence). CDR3 sequence: CSASPRQGKSYNEQFF. The CDR3 DNA is TGCAGTGCTAGCCCTAGACAGGGGAAATCGTACAATGAGCAGTTCTTC.

The rearrangement uses TRBV14 and TRBJ2-1; TRBD2 matches at 12 bases. Germline trimming cut 1 base from V and 8 bases from J; bases unmatched to any gene: 6. The CDR3 has 16 residues. CDR1 and CDR2 (germline): SGHDN, FVKESK. The CDR3 region has the DNA TGTGCCAGCAGCCAAGGGCGACTAGCGGGAGCCGATGAGCAGTTCTTC. Its translation: CASSQGRLAGADEQFF.

This clonotype was recorded a few times. This may come from a read error, since a much larger clone is one base off. The CDR3 coding sequence is TGCAGTGCTAGAGGCAGCGGGGGGGCCTACAATGAGCAGTGCTTC. This encodes CSARGSGGAYNEQCF. This chain connects TRBV20-1 to TRBJ2-1, with 10 bases lining up with TRBD2. The CDR3 runs to 15 residues. CDR1 and CDR2 from the germline V gene are DFQATT and SNEGSKA (reference sequence).

This clonotype appeared many times. CDR3: CASSPRVGQAGNTIYF. The CDR3 DNA reads TGTGCCAGCAGCCCCAGGGTGGGACAGGCTGGAAACACCATATATTTT. This chain connects TRBV12-3 or TRBV12-4 to TRBJ1-3; TRBD1 matches 8 bases. V lost 6 bases to trimming and J lost 2 bases; unmatched junction nucleotides: 9. This CDR3 comprises 16 residues.

The chain employs TRBV18 and TRBJ2-1; TRBD2 might be the D (6 bases). Per the germline V gene, CDR1 is KGHSH and CDR2 is LQKENI. There are 14 residues in the CDR3. Deletions cut 3 bases from V and 4 bases from J, with 10 bases between. The CDR3 sequence: CASSPVSGYNEQFF. In DNA, the CDR3 is TGTGCCAGCTCACCGGTTAGCGGTTACAATGAGCAGTTCTTC.

The chain links TRBV20-1 to TRBJ2-1; TRBD2 aligns across 11 bases. This CDR3 spans 16 amino acids. Germline loops: CDR1 DFQATT, CDR2 SNEGSKA (reference sequence). The V and J ends lost 0 bases and 4 bases, in that order; junction bases with no gene match: 5. CDR3 loop: CSARDLTSGEYNEQFF. The CDR3 DNA sequence: TGCAGTGCTAGAGATCTGACTAGCGGGGAATACAATGAGCAGTTCTTC.